A single sample gave rise to the 21 T cell receptor beta chains below, sequenced in a study of T cell repertoires in cytomegalovirus infection. TCRdb passed the reads through MiXCR, listing each CDR3 protein once. The sample carries about 350,000 distinct CDR3 sequences, roughly 36% recorded once. Antigens for these TCRs are unknown. The sample consisted of cultured PBMCs, taken from culture after CMV antigen stimulation. These receptors all come from a human donor in good health (CMV status not recorded). Some clones in this sample may be carry-over from other donors' samples.

This clonotype has a count of ten or more. This chain uses TRBV12-3 or TRBV12-4 with TRBJ1-1; 7 bases map to TRBD1. J was trimmed by 3 bases and V by 6 bases; bases with no gene match: 19. The CDR3 is 18 residues long. CDR3 nucleotides: TGTGCCAGCAGCCCTTGGACAGGAGGTCACTTGGGCGACACTGAAGCTTTCTTT. Residues: CASSPWTGGHLGDTEAFF.

J is TRBJ2-7 and V is TRBV5-6, with TRBD2 identical over 8 bases. CDR3 length: 15 residues. The junction had 6 bases not matched to a gene; V was cut back by 1 base and J by 3 bases. Germline-derived CDR1 and CDR2 are SGHDT and YYEEEE. The CDR3 here is CASSLFAGGNYEQYF. CDR3 sequence (DNA): TGTGCCAGCAGCTTGTTCGCGGGAGGTAACTACGAGCAGTACTTC.

The J gene is TRBJ2-2, the V gene TRBV2; 9 bases are shared with TRBD2. CDR3 size: 15 residues. The ends lost 7 bases at V and 5 bases at J; junction bases unmatched: 8. CDR1 and CDR2 (germline): SNHLY, FYNNEI. CDR3 sequence reads: CASKEREVGTGELFF. The CDR3 nucleotides are TGTGCCAGCAAGGAGCGGGAGGTGGGAACCGGGGAGCTGTTTTTT.

This clonotype has ten or more counts. The chain carries TRBV7-2 and TRBJ2-1; D is ambiguous. This CDR3 is 14 amino acids long. Trimming left V 3 bases short and J 0 bases short, with 6 bases between. Looked up from germline, CDR1 is SGHTA and CDR2 is FQGNSA. CDR3 bases: TGTGCCAGCAGCTTCGGTAGCTCCTACAATGAGCAGTTCTTC. It encodes CASSFGSSYNEQFF. The entire variable domain, with the rest obtained from reference TRBV7-2 and TRBJ2-1, is as follows: GAGVSQSPSNKVTEKGKDVELRCDPISGHTALYWYRQSLGQGLEFLIYFQGNSAPDKSGLPSDRFSAERTGGSVSTLTIQRTQQEDSAVYLCASSFGSSYNEQFFGPGTRLTVL.

J is TRBJ1-2 and V is TRBV20-1; 9 bases agree with TRBD1. This CDR3 region has 14 residues. With V trimmed by 5 bases and J by 4 bases, 8 bases remained unmatched. In germline, CDR1 is DFQATT, CDR2 SNEGSKA (reference sequence). The CDR3 sequence is CSALYGTGTYGYTF. In DNA form, the CDR3 reads TGCAGTGCTCTCTACGGGACAGGGACCTATGGCTACACCTTC.

The chain couples TRBV12-3 or TRBV12-4 to TRBJ2-7; D might be TRBD1 (6 bases). CDR3 length: 13 amino acids. The V gene lost 2 bases and the J gene lost 6 bases, with 11 bases spanning the gap. CDR3 loop: CASSLNQGTEQYV. The CDR3 DNA sequence: TGTGCCAGCAGTTTAAATCAGGGGACCGAGCAGTACGTC.

The rearrangement joins TRBV4-1 to TRBJ2-1; the match to TRBD2 covers 14 bases. CDR1 MGHRA and CDR2 YSYEKL come from the germline V gene. With V trimmed by 0 bases and J by 7 bases, 5 bases remained unmatched. CDR3 length equals 17 residues. The CDR3 coding sequence is TGCGCCAGCAGCCAAGAGGGACTAGCGGGAGTTGGTAATGAGCAGTTCTTC. Translating gives CASSQEGLAGVGNEQFF.

The CDR3 here is CASSYSRGDNYGYTF. DNA of the CDR3: TGTGCCAGCAGTTACTCGAGGGGAGACAACTATGGCTACACCTTC. The chain has TRBV6-2 or TRBV6-3 and TRBJ1-2; D may be TRBD1 (5 bases). In germline, CDR1 is MNHEY, CDR2 SVGEGT. CDR3 length: 15 residues. V lost 0 bases and J lost 2, with 10 bases in between.

The V gene is TRBV11-2, the J gene TRBJ2-3, with D unresolved. CDR3 length equals 14 residues. Trimming removed 3 bases at V and 1 base at J, with 8 bases between. Germline V gives CDR1 SGHAT, CDR2 FQNNGV. Written as DNA, the CDR3 is TGTGCCAGCAGCTTCCTGCCCGGCACAGATACGCAGTATTTT. Translating gives CASSFLPGTDTQYF.

This clonotype was observed many times. The V call is TRBV4-1, the J call TRBJ2-7; 8 positions match TRBD1. CDR1 and CDR2 from the germline V gene are MGHRA and YSYEKL. With V trimmed by 3 bases and J by 2 bases, 3 bases remained unmatched. The CDR3 has 14 residues. CDR3 in amino acids: CASSHSTGAYEQYF. DNA for the CDR3: TGCGCCAGCAGCCATTCGACAGGGGCCTACGAGCAGTACTTC.

V gene TRBV7-2 combines with J gene TRBJ2-1; 10 bases align to TRBD2. The CDR3 loop spans 19 amino acids. CDR1 SGHTA and CDR2 FQGNSA come from the germline V gene. With 1 base clipped from V and 8 bases from J, the junction kept 17 bases outside the gene matches. The CDR3 region has the DNA TGTGCCAGCAGCTTAGGCAGGGCAAGCGGCCTAGCGGGAGTCGATGAGCAGTTCTTC. Amino acids: CASSLGRASGLAGVDEQFF.

This clonotype was picked up a small number of times. The J gene is TRBJ2-3, the V gene TRBV4-1; D unresolved. The V end was cut by 0 bases, the J end by 2 bases, with 6 bases between. The CDR3 is 14 residues long. In germline, CDR1 is MGHRA, CDR2 YSYEKL. CDR3 sequence reads: CASSQDKDTDTQYF. DNA for the CDR3: TGCGCCAGCAGCCAAGACAAAGACACAGATACGCAGTATTTT.

The chain combines TRBV12-3 or TRBV12-4 with TRBJ2-1, with a weak D call TRBD1 (7 bases). This CDR3 region has 17 residues. Between the trimmed V and J ends, which lost 7 bases and 5 bases, there was a span of 24 bases. In DNA, the CDR3 is TGTGCCAGCAACAGGGGAACAGCGGGTAAGACTCACAATGAGCAGTTCTTC. Translating it yields CASNRGTAGKTHNEQFF.

The V gene is TRBV7-8, the J gene TRBJ2-5; 13 bases align to TRBD2. This CDR3 is 16 amino acids long. Germline loops: CDR1 SGHVS, CDR2 FQNEAQ. V dropped 5 bases and J dropped 1; count of bases not matched to a gene: 4. This CDR3 reads CASSPTSGRIQETQYF. The CDR3 DNA is TGTGCCAGCAGCCCGACTAGCGGGAGGATCCAAGAGACCCAGTACTTC.

V gene TRBV20-1 combines with J gene TRBJ1-2, with 9 bases identical to TRBD1. The CDR3 is 13 residues long. V gave up 1 base and J gave up 8 bases; unmatched junction bases: 5. The germline V gene has CDR1 DFQATT and CDR2 SNEGSKA (reference sequence). The CDR3 is CSARGDRVKGYTF. DNA of the CDR3: TGCAGTGCTAGAGGGGACAGGGTGAAAGGCTACACCTTC.

V usage is TRBV4-3 and J usage is TRBJ2-4, with 7 bases aligning to TRBD2. V was pared by 0 bases and J by 8 bases, with 7 bases of the junction left unmatched. Germline assignment: CDR1 LGHNA and CDR2 YSLEER. This CDR3 spans 15 amino acids. The CDR3 region is CASSQERLRGDIQYF. CDR3 coding DNA: TGCGCCAGCAGCCAAGAAAGATTACGGGGGGACATTCAGTACTTC.

This CDR3 reads CASSLGVSYTGELFF. As DNA, the CDR3 is TGTGCCAGCAGCTTGGGGGTCTCTTACACCGGGGAGCTGTTTTTT. The rearrangement links TRBV7-2 to TRBJ2-2; D tentatively reads TRBD1 or TRBD2 (5 bases each). The CDR3 consists of 15 residues. Germline assignment: CDR1 SGHTA and CDR2 FQGNSA. V dropped 3 bases and J dropped 3 bases, with 11 bases sitting between them.

The J gene is TRBJ2-7, the V gene TRBV19; 7 bases match TRBD2. Germline CDR1 reads LNHDA; CDR2 reads SQIVND (reference sequence). The CDR3 runs to 13 residues. J gave up 9 bases and V 3 bases, and 8 bases lay outside the gene matches. Here the CDR3 reads CASSIESGTPQYV. The CDR3 DNA reads TGTGCCAGTAGTATTGAAAGCGGGACGCCGCAGTACGTC.

This clonotype was detected only a few times. The rearrangement uses TRBV19 and TRBJ2-1; TRBD1 aligns across 7 bases. V dropped 6 bases and J dropped 6; count of bases not matched to a gene: 2. The CDR3 contains 12 residues. Germline lookup yields CDR1 LNHDA and CDR2 SQIVND (reference sequence). The CDR3 nucleotides read TGTGCCAGTAGGACAGGGAGCAATGAGCAGTTCTTC. It codes for CASRTGSNEQFF.

V usage is TRBV29-1 and J usage is TRBJ2-1, with TRBD2 matching over 10 bases. Trimming took 6 bases from V and 9 from J; bases not matched to a gene: 8. The CDR3 is made up of 13 amino acids. The germline V gene has CDR1 SQVTM and CDR2 ANQGSEA. The CDR3, as DNA: TGCAGCGTGGGGGGACTAGCGAGGGGTGAGCAGTTCTTC. Translation gives CSVGGLARGEQFF.

This clonotype was picked up one time. At one of its ends the junction is not consistent with the germline gene, which may arise from a read error. V and J are TRBV6-9 and TRBJ2-1; tentative D call: TRBD2 (6 bases). The CDR3 sequence is 15 residues long. Germline V gene data show CDR1 as MNHGY and CDR2 as SVAAGI. This CDR3 is CTSSLRLGPNNEQFF. The CDR3 coding sequence is TGTACCAGCAGTTTGAGACTAGGACCTAACAATGAGCAGTTCTTC.